The next 18 T cell receptor beta chains were all read from a single sample in a study of blood T cell repertoires in COVID-19. This table comes from immunoSEQ multiplex PCR, and its TCRdb copy is limited to in-frame clones, with some not included. The profile covers 130,000 or so clones, with approximately 88% appearing a single time and more than 1.4% taken by the ten largest. Sequenced: peripheral blood. Receptors were obtained from a man between 60 and 75 years old with acute or convalescent COVID-19.

The chain is built from TRBV3-1 (or the pseudogene TRBV3-2) and TRBJ1-2; D might be TRBD1 (5 bases). Germline V CDR1 and CDR2: LGHDT, YNNKEL (reference sequence). CDR3 length: 14 residues. Between the trimmed V and J ends, which lost 0 bases and 5 bases, there was a span of 10 bases. The DNA for the CDR3 is TGTGCCAGCAGCCAAGAAGGACGGACATATGGCTACACCTTC. Encoded protein: CASSQEGRTYGYTF.

The chain combines TRBV5-1 with TRBJ2-2, with 7 bases identical to TRBD1. The V segment lost 5 bases and the J segment 6 bases; nucleotides outside the gene matches: 7. Germline values: CDR1 SGHRS, CDR2 YFSETQ. This CDR3 spans 14 amino acids. CDR3 DNA: TGCGCCAGCAGTTCCACAGGGGATTCCGGGGAGCTGTTTTTT. This encodes CASSSTGDSGELFF. The entire variable domain, with the rest obtained from reference TRBV5-1 and TRBJ2-2, is as follows: KAGVTQTPRYLIKTRGQQVTLSCSPISGHRSVSWYQQTPGQGLQFLFEYFSETQRNKGNFPGRFSGRQFSNSRSEMNVSTLELGDSALYLCASSSTGDSGELFFGEGSRLTVL.

The rearrangement links TRBV28 to TRBJ2-7; D call uncertain. The germline V gene has CDR1 MDHEN and CDR2 SYDVKM. V lost 5 bases, J lost 0 bases, and 14 bases lay in between. CDR3 length equals 15 residues. CDR3 nucleotides: TGTGCCAGCAGTCCTGGTAACTCCCTCTCCTACGAGCAGTACTTC. Translation: CASSPGNSLSYEQYF.

The chain couples TRBV24-1 to TRBJ1-5; 8 bases align to TRBD1. J was trimmed by 0 bases and V by 3 bases; bases with no gene match: 3. The V gene's germline CDR1 is KGHDR and CDR2 SFDVKD. The CDR3 runs to 16 residues. CDR3 sequence (DNA): TGTGCCACCAGTGATGGACAGGGTGGTAGCAATCAGCCCCAGCATTTT. This codes for CATSDGQGGSNQPQHF.

The V gene is TRBV29-1, the J gene TRBJ2-7; 13 nucleotides agree with TRBD2. The trim removed 3 bases at V and 7 bases at J, leaving 12 bases unmatched. Germline values: CDR1 SQVTM, CDR2 ANQGSEA. The CDR3 has 16 residues. In DNA form, the CDR3 reads TGCAGCGTTGATCCCACTAGCGGGGGGGCGGTGAAAGAGCAGTACTTC. This encodes CSVDPTSGGAVKEQYF.

The CDR3 DNA is TGTGCCAGCAGGGAGGGCGGTTTTGAAAAACTGTTTTTT. Translating it yields CASREGGFEKLFF. The V gene is TRBV3-1 (or the pseudogene TRBV3-2), the J gene TRBJ1-4; D not resolved. V was shortened by 6 bases and J by 7 bases, with 12 bases between the two germline ends. CDR1 and CDR2 from the germline V gene are LGHDT and YNNKEL (reference sequence). The CDR3 totals 13 residues.

This chain joins TRBV5-1 and TRBJ2-3; 8 bases match TRBD2. This CDR3 region has 14 residues. Trimming took 0 bases from V and 4 from J; bases not matched to a gene: 1. Germline assignment: CDR1 SGHRS and CDR2 YFSETQ. CDR3 residues: CASSLGREADTQYF. CDR3 DNA: TGCGCCAGCAGCTTGGGGCGGGAGGCAGATACGCAGTATTTT.

This chain uses TRBV27 with TRBJ1-5; D is unresolved. Deletions cut 3 bases from V and 2 bases from J, with 11 bases between. The CDR3 consists of 15 residues. Germline CDR1 and CDR2: MNHEY and SMNVEV (reference sequence). The CDR3 here is CASSFSAVGNQPQHF. The CDR3 DNA follows: TGTGCCAGCAGTTTTTCCGCGGTGGGCAATCAGCCCCAGCATTTT.

The chain links TRBV14 to TRBJ2-7, with a possible D match to TRBD2 (5 bases). Germline CDR1 SGHDN, CDR2 FVKESK. The V end was cut by 1 base, the J end by 7 bases, with 8 bases between. The CDR3 runs to 12 residues. CDR3 sequence: CASSQAWREQYF. The CDR3 bases are TGTGCCAGCAGCCAAGCATGGAGGGAGCAGTACTTC.

Only one count was recorded for this clone. The V call is TRBV24-1, the J call TRBJ2-2; 10 bases map to TRBD1. Germline CDR1 KGHDR, CDR2 SFDVKD. V was clipped by 7 bases and J by 2 bases; unmatched bases: 6. This CDR3 has 16 residues. The CDR3 region is CATSEDRGDNTGELFF. CDR3 bases: TGTGCCACCAGCGAGGACAGGGGGGATAACACCGGGGAGCTGTTTTTT.

The chain uses TRBV5-8 and TRBJ1-2, with TRBD1 identical over 9 bases. The CDR3 loop spans 14 amino acids. The junction had 5 bases not matched to a gene; V was cut back by 1 base and J by 7 bases. Germline CDR1 SGHTS, CDR2 YDEGEE. The CDR3 DNA sequence: TGTGCCAGCAGCTTGCGGACAGGGGTTTTTGGCTACACCTTC. Amino acid sequence: CASSLRTGVFGYTF.

The genes are TRBV5-1 and TRBJ2-5; tentative D call: TRBD1 (6 bases). Trimming took 3 bases from V and 5 from J, leaving 11 bases between them. CDR3 length: 13 amino acids. Per germline, CDR1 SGHRS and CDR2 YFSETQ. The CDR3 sequence is CASSSQGRETQYF. CDR3 bases: TGCGCCAGCAGCTCACAGGGACGCGAGACCCAGTACTTC.

V is TRBV27 and J is TRBJ2-1, with 12 positions matching TRBD2. Germline V gene lookup returns CDR1 MNHEY and CDR2 SMNVEV (reference sequence). V was pared by 7 bases and J by 4 bases, with 2 bases of the junction left unmatched. CDR3 size: 14 residues. CDR3 region: CASTLAGGYNEQFF. The CDR3, as DNA: TGTGCCAGCACCCTAGCGGGGGGGTACAATGAGCAGTTCTTC.

The chain couples TRBV9 to TRBJ2-2; possibly TRBD2 for D (6 bases). The CDR3 covers 14 residues. The germline V and J ends were trimmed by 5 bases and 2 bases, with 10 bases remaining between them. Germline V lookup: CDR1 SGDLS, CDR2 YYNGEE. This CDR3 is CASRRDANTGELFF. The DNA of the CDR3 is TGTGCCAGCAGGCGGGACGCTAACACCGGGGAGCTGTTTTTT.

The chain links TRBV25-1 to TRBJ1-3, with 7 positions matching TRBD1. This CDR3 comprises 16 residues. Germline trimming cut 5 bases from V and 0 bases from J; bases unmatched to any gene: 7. The germline V gene has CDR1 MGHDK and CDR2 SYGVNS. Written as DNA, the CDR3 is TGTGCCAGCAGTCTACAGGGGATGGGCTCTGGAAACACCATATATTTT. Encoded protein: CASSLQGMGSGNTIYF.

This rearrangement joins TRBV21-1 to TRBJ2-1; the table's D call, TRBD1, was not checked against the DNA. TRBV21-1 corresponds to a pseudogene. The CDR3 sequence is 15 residues long. For the CDR3, the DNA is TGTGCCAGCAGCAAAGTCCTGGGGGCTGACAATGAGCAGTTCTTC. As protein: CASSKVLGADNEQFF.

The J gene is TRBJ2-3, the V gene TRBV7-2; a possible D gene is TRBD2 (6 bases). This CDR3 has 15 residues. V gave up 1 base and J gave up 3 bases, with 11 bases separating them. The germline V gene has CDR1 SGHTA and CDR2 FQGNSA. The CDR3, as DNA: TGTGCCAGCAGCTTAGGTTCCCGGGGGACAGATACGCAGTATTTT. The encoded protein is CASSLGSRGTDTQYF.

This clone showed up just a few times. The chain carries TRBV4-2 and TRBJ2-5, with 13 bases aligning to TRBD2. Germline loops: CDR1 LGHNA, CDR2 YNFKEQ. The CDR3 runs to 15 residues. The V segment lost 5 bases and the J segment 2 bases; nucleotides outside the gene matches: 2. Here the CDR3 reads CASSGLAGDQETQYF. DNA of the CDR3: TGTGCCAGCAGCGGACTAGCGGGAGATCAAGAGACCCAGTACTTC.